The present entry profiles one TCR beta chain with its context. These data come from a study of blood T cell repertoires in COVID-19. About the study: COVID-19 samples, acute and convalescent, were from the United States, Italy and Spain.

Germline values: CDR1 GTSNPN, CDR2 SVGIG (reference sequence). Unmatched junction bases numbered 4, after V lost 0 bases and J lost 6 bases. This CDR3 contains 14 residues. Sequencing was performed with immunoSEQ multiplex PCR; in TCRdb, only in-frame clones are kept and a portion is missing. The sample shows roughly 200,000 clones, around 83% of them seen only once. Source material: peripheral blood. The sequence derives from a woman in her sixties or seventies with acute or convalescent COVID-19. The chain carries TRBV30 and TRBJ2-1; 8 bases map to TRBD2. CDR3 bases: TGTGCCTGGAGTGTGGGGACTAGAGGCAATGAGCAGTTCTTC. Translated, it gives CAWSVGTRGNEQFF.